This paragraph reports one TCR beta chain. The germline gives CDR1 SNHLY, CDR2 FYNNEI. The CDR3 consists of 14 residues. V dropped 5 bases and J dropped 5 bases, with 12 bases sitting between them. The method was immunoSEQ multiplex PCR; TCRdb's version includes in-frame clones alone and lacks a portion of them. This sample has some 250,000 clones, with over 75% found just once. Assignment of participants to cohorts was predicated upon participant-reported clinical history. Recovered participants had two consecutive negative NP/OP PCR tests, healthcare professional clearance, or symptom resolution. This sample stems from a study of blood T cell repertoires in COVID-19.

This chain connects TRBV2 to TRBJ1-4; D gene uncertain. This sequence originates from a young man who had recovered from COVID-19. The sequencing input was PBMCs or T cells enriched from blood (not recorded which). The CDR3: CASSRTDLNEKLFF. Here the CDR3 DNA reads TGTGCCAGCAGTCGGACGGACTTAAATGAAAAACTGTTTTTT.